A selection of T cell receptor beta chains follows, all from one sample in a study of T-cell reconstitution after alpha-beta-depleted transplantation in children. MiXCR was run by TCRdb on the PCR reads, yielding one entry per CDR3 protein. The sample yields fewer than 700,000 distinct CDR3 sequences, roughly 13% seen once. This specimen consisted of PBMCs, mostly from graft donor cells, obtained 360 days after TCRalphabeta/CD19-depleted stem cell transplant. These receptors all stem from a male patient between 5 and 17 years old who had a stem cell transplant for acute myeloid leukemia, so the T cells may come from the graft donor. Both conserved end residues are part of each CDR3. Fields, in order: clone size, D gene, J gene, V gene, CDR3 protein, CDR3 DNA. D genes are given only for firm matches. Size values are once, few and many counts, or a class for expanded clones, and some rows have none.

NA | NA | TRBJ2-1 | TRBV20-1 | CSARDEEGGHNEQFF | TGCAGTGCTAGAGACGAGGAGGGGGGGCACAATGAGCAGTTCTTC
NA | TRBD2 | TRBJ2-3 | TRBV4-3 | CASSQGLAGDTDTQYF | TGCGCCAGCAGCCAGGGACTAGCGGGAGACACAGATACGCAGTATTTT
few | TRBD2 | TRBJ2-5 | TRBV12-3/TRBV12-4 | CASSLFLLAGSQETQYF | TGTGCCAGCAGTTTATTCCTTCTAGCGGGGTCACAAGAGACCCAGTACTTC
many | TRBD2 | TRBJ2-1 | TRBV12-3/TRBV12-4 | CASSGRARVEQFF | TGTGCCAGCTCCGGGAGGGCCCGGGTTGAGCAGTTCTTC
few | TRBD2 | TRBJ2-7 | TRBV5-5 | CASGDPGLAGPSSYEQYF | TGTGCCAGCGGAGACCCGGGACTAGCGGGACCGAGCTCCTACGAGCAGTACTTC
NA | NA | TRBJ1-3 | TRBV28 | CASSLFLTATSGNTIYF | TGTGCCAGCAGTTTATTCCTGACGGCGACCTCTGGAAACACCATATATTTT
NA | NA | TRBJ2-2 | TRBV7-9 | CASSPRVGGELFF | TGTGCCAGCAGCCCCAGAGTCGGGGGGGAGCTGTTTTTT
many | NA | TRBJ2-5 | TRBV20-1 | CSARSDPEDQYF | TGCAGTGCTCGAAGTGACCCGGAAGACCAGTACTTC
NA | NA | TRBJ1-2 | TRBV12-3/TRBV12-4 | CASSQTAQGWGYTF | TGTGCCAGCAGTCAGACAGCGCAAGGATGGGGCTACACCTTC
few | TRBD1 | TRBJ2-7 | TRBV20-1 | CSARDWDRVHEQYF | TGCAGTGCTAGAGATTGGGACAGGGTCCACGAGCAGTACTTC
few | NA | TRBJ2-1 | TRBV20-1 | CSARDSGPTVRSNEQFF | TGCAGTGCTAGAGATTCCGGGCCGACTGTACGTAGCAATGAGCAGTTCTTC
few | TRBD1 | TRBJ2-4 | TRBV4-3 | CASSKDRGGYIQYF | TGCGCCAGCAGCAAAGACAGGGGGGGGTACATTCAGTACTTC
few | TRBD2 | TRBJ2-3 | TRBV5-6 | CASSLGPVTSGVTDTQYF | TGTGCCAGCAGCTTGGGTCCCGTGACTAGCGGAGTCACAGATACGCAGTATTTT
NA | NA | TRBJ1-3 | TRBV20-1 | CSARHGSGNTIYF | TGCAGTGCTAGGCACGGCTCTGGAAACACCATATATTTT
NA | NA | TRBJ1-2 | TRBV4-3 | CASSQETESNYGYTF | TGCGCCAGCAGCCAAGAGACAGAGAGTAACTATGGCTACACCTTC
many | TRBD2 | TRBJ2-3 | TRBV12-3/TRBV12-4 | CASLAGIEDTQYF | TGTGCCAGCTTAGCGGGAATCGAAGATACGCAGTATTTT
few | TRBD2 | TRBJ2-7 | TRBV12-5 | CASGLALGSGVSYEQYF | TGTGCTAGTGGTTTGGCCCTGGGTAGCGGGGTGAGTTACGAGCAGTACTTC
many | NA | TRBJ2-4 | TRBV25-1 | CASRPSGKNIQYF | TGTGCCAGCCGACCCTCGGGCAAAAACATTCAGTACTTC
few | NA | TRBJ2-7 | TRBV27 | CASSLRESYEQYF | TGTGCCAGCAGTTTAAGGGAATCCTACGAGCAGTACTTC
NA | NA | TRBJ2-7 | TRBV30 | CAWSGQGFQQYF | TGTGCCTGGAGCGGTCAGGGGTTCCAGCAGTACTTC
few | TRBD1 | TRBJ2-5 | TRBV7-3 | CASSSGGAGETQYF | TGTGCCAGCAGTTCAGGGGGCGCGGGAGAGACCCAGTACTTC
NA | NA | TRBJ1-5 | TRBV30 | CAWRQGMGSNQPQHF | TGTGCCTGGAGGCAGGGAATGGGGAGCAATCAGCCCCAGCATTTT
NA | TRBD2 | TRBJ2-1 | TRBV6-2/TRBV6-3 | CASSSKTSGRANEQFF | TGTGCCAGCAGCTCGAAGACTAGCGGGAGGGCCAATGAGCAGTTCTTC
many | NA | TRBJ2-5 | TRBV12-3/TRBV12-4 | CASSLYQETQYF | TGCGCCAGCAGCTTGTACCAAGAGACCCAGTACTTC
many | NA | TRBJ2-7 | TRBV7-3 | CASSLQADSYEQYF | TGTGCCAGCAGCTTACAAGCGGACTCCTACGAGCAGTACTTC
few | NA | TRBJ2-7 | TRBV7-2 | CASSLAGDPSYEQYF | TGTGCCAGCAGCTTAGCGGGAGACCCCTCCTACGAGCAGTACTTC
NA | NA | TRBJ2-2 | TRBV19 | CASSPRGTATNTGELFF | TGTGCCAGTAGTCCCCGCGGGACTGCCACGAACACCGGGGAGCTGTTTTTT
NA | NA | TRBJ1-1 | TRBV12-5 | CASGLVLGGINTEAFF | TGTGCTAGTGGTTTGGTACTTGGAGGGATCAACACTGAAGCTTTCTTT
many | TRBD1 | TRBJ1-1 | TRBV10-3 | CAISATGEGTEAFF | TGTGCCATCAGTGCTACAGGGGAGGGCACTGAAGCTTTCTTT
NA | TRBD2 | TRBJ2-5 | TRBV10-3 | CAIRPALAGQETQYF | TGTGCCATCAGGCCGGCCCTAGCGGGACAAGAGACCCAGTACTTC
many | TRBD1 | TRBJ2-2 | TRBV3-1 | CASSQLSGTGTGELFF | TGTGCCAGCAGCCAACTCTCAGGGACAGGTACCGGGGAGCTGTTTTTT
few | NA | TRBJ2-7 | TRBV20-1 | CSAGALARVFSEQYF | TGCAGTGCCGGGGCTCTAGCGAGAGTTTTTTCCGAGCAGTACTTC
NA | NA | TRBJ2-6 | TRBV7-3 | CASSLSTRGRANVLTF | TGTGCCAGCAGCTTATCAACCCGGGGGCGAGCCAACGTCCTGACTTTC
NA | NA | TRBJ2-1 | TRBV20-1 | CSAYRESINSYNEQFF | TGCAGTGCGTACCGGGAATCTATAAACTCCTACAATGAGCAGTTCTTC
NA | NA | TRBJ2-3 | TRBV20-1 | CSAHRVGRPSTDTQYF | TGCAGTGCCCACCGAGTGGGGCGGCCTAGCACAGATACGCAGTATTTT
NA | TRBD1 | TRBJ2-6 | TRBV7-3 | CASSFGQGRTGANVLTF | TGTGCCAGCAGCTTTGGACAGGGTAGAACTGGGGCCAACGTCCTGACTTTC
once | TRBD2 | TRBJ2-1 | TRBV5-4 | CASSLYGLAGGNYNEQFF | TGTGCCAGCAGCTTGTACGGACTAGCGGGAGGAAACTACAATGAGCAGTTCTTC
NA | NA | TRBJ2-7 | TRBV18 | CASSPSEYEQYF | TGTGCCAGCTCACCAAGTGAGTACGAGCAGTACTTC
NA | TRBD2 | TRBJ2-5 | TRBV7-3 | CASSLGLRGLAGQETQYF | TGTGCCAGCAGCTTAGGTCTCCGGGGACTAGCGGGACAAGAGACCCAGTACTTC
many | TRBD1 | TRBJ1-1 | TRBV19 | CASTTGGAGYTEAFF | TGTGCCAGTACTACAGGGGGCGCAGGATACACTGAAGCTTTCTTT
many | TRBD1 | TRBJ2-1 | TRBV30 | CAWNQGASYNEQFF | TGTGCCTGGAACCAGGGGGCCTCCTACAATGAGCAGTTCTTC
few | TRBD2 | TRBJ2-3 | TRBV10-3 | CAISRIPGGSDTQYF | TGTGCCATCAGTCGGATACCGGGAGGATCAGATACGCAGTATTTT
few | TRBD2 | TRBJ2-7 | TRBV7-7 | CASSPQVAGPYEQYF | TGTGCTAGCAGCCCCCAGGTAGCGGGACCCTACGAGCAGTACTTC
NA | TRBD2 | TRBJ2-1 | TRBV7-8 | CASSPLASGTNEQFF | TGTGCCAGCAGCCCTCTGGCTAGCGGGACCAATGAGCAGTTCTTC
few | TRBD2 | TRBJ2-7 | TRBV11-2 | CASSLGFSSGRSSYEQYF | TGTGCCAGCAGCTTAGGGTTTTCTAGCGGACGGAGCTCCTACGAGCAGTACTTC
NA | TRBD2 | TRBJ2-7 | TRBV12-3/TRBV12-4 | CASSLVGRGLAGYEQYF | TGTGCCAGCAGTTTAGTAGGAAGGGGACTAGCGGGTTACGAGCAGTACTTC
few | NA | TRBJ2-5 | TRBV25-1 | CASSETETQYF | TGTGCCAGCAGTGAAACGGAGACCCAGTACTTC
many | NA | TRBJ2-1 | TRBV6-5 | CASSPRYNEQFF | TGTGCCAGCAGTCCTCGCTATAATGAGCAGTTCTTC
NA | TRBD2 | TRBJ2-2 | TRBV12-3/TRBV12-4 | CASCLGLAGYTGDTGELFF | TGTGCCAGCTGTTTGGGACTAGCGGGATACACCGGGGACACCGGGGAGCTGTTTTTT
NA | NA | TRBJ2-7 | TRBV28 | CASSHGTPSYEQYF | TGTGCCAGCAGCCATGGGACCCCTTCCTACGAGCAGTACTTC
NA | NA | TRBJ1-6 | TRBV7-9 | CASSLGDRQGSPLHF | TGTGCCAGCAGCTTGGGAGACAGGCAAGGTTCACCCCTCCACTTT
few | TRBD2 | TRBJ2-1 | TRBV20-1 | CSARVQAGGNEQFF | TGCAGTGCTAGAGTCCAAGCGGGAGGTAATGAGCAGTTCTTC
many | NA | TRBJ1-6 | TRBV20-1 | CSASLGSSYNSPLHF | TGCAGTGCTAGCTTAGGGAGCTCCTATAATTCACCCCTCCACTTT
NA | NA | TRBJ2-7 | TRBV4-2 | CASSTIYEQYF | TGTGCCAGCAGCACCATCTACGAGCAGTACTTC
many | TRBD2 | TRBJ2-3 | TRBV20-1 | CSATSGTTDTQYF | TGCAGTGCTACCAGCGGGACCACAGATACGCAGTATTTT
few | NA | TRBJ2-5 | TRBV5-1 | CASSIGIYNPQETQYF | TGCGCCAGCAGCATCGGGATCTACAACCCTCAAGAGACCCAGTACTTC
NA | TRBD2 | TRBJ2-7 | TRBV2 | CASSEQGLAGRHEQYF | TGTGCCAGCAGTGAACAAGGACTAGCGGGAAGGCATGAGCAGTACTTC
NA | TRBD2 | TRBJ2-5 | TRBV20-1 | CSASGGAEETQYF | TGCAGTGCTAGCGGGGGGGCCGAGGAGACCCAGTACTTC
NA | TRBD2 | TRBJ2-5 | TRBV2 | CASKTGLAGLQETQYF | TGTGCCAGCAAGACCGGACTAGCGGGACTTCAAGAGACCCAGTACTTC
NA | NA | TRBJ2-1 | TRBV6-6 | CASSYKGEYEQFF | TGTGCCAGCAGTTACAAAGGGGAGTATGAGCAGTTCTTC